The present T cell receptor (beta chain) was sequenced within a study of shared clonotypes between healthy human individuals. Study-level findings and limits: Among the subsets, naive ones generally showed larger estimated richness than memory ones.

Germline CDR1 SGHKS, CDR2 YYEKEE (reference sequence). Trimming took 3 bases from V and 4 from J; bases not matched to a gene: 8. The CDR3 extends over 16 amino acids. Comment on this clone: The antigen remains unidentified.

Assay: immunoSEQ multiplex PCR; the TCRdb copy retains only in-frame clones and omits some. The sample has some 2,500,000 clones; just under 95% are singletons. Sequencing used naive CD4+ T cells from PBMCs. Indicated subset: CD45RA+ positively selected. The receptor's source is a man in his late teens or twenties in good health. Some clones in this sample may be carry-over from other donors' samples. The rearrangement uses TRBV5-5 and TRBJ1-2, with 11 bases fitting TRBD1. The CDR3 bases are TGTGCCAGCAGCTACGTCACCGGGACAGGGGGCTATGGCTACACCTTC. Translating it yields CASSYVTGTGGYGYTF.